This is a list of T cell receptor beta chains from one sample in a study of blood T cell repertoires in COVID-19. The table came from immunoSEQ multiplex PCR; TCRdb's copy has only in-frame clones and leaves some out. The sample consists of about 160,000 clones, about 88% of them appearing once. The sequencing sample was made of peripheral blood. The receptors were gathered from a man aged 35-49 years with acute or convalescent COVID-19. CDR3s include the opening cysteine and the closing phenylalanine or tryptophan. D genes are given only for firm matches.

>TRBJ1-5|TRBV6-6|-
TGTGCCAGCAGACCTAAGGGGGGCAATCAGCCCCAGCATTTT
CASRPKGGNQPQHF
>TRBJ2-7|TRBV6-6|-
TGTGCCAGCAGTTATAGCCGGGGGGCTAGCTACGAGCAGTACTTC
CASSYSRGASYEQYF
>TRBJ2-7|TRBV7-9|-
TGTGCCAGCAGCTCCTGGACATTGTACGAGCAGTACTTC
CASSSWTLYEQYF
>TRBJ1-5|TRBV2|-
TGTGCCAGCAGTGAAGGTATACTCAATCAGCCCCAGCATTTT
CASSEGILNQPQHF
>TRBJ1-1|TRBV9|TRBD1
TGTGCCAGCAGCTCAGGGACAGGGCGGACTGAAGCTTTCTTT
CASSSGTGRTEAFF
>TRBJ2-5|TRBV9|TRBD1
TGTGCCAGCAGCAGACAGGGGACAGGGGGGGAGACCCAGTACTTC
CASSRQGTGGETQYF
>TRBJ2-7|TRBV29-1|-
TGCAGCGTTGCGGGATTGGGGGCGAGGGAGCAGTACTTC
CSVAGLGAREQYF
>TRBJ1-1|TRBV3-1/TRBV3-2|-
TGTGCCAGCAGCCAGAACACAGGCTATGAAGCTTTCTTT
CASSQNTGYEAFF
>TRBJ2-2|TRBV19|-
TGTGCCAGTAAAGGCACGGGGAACACCGGGGAGCTGTTTTTT
CASKGTGNTGELFF
>TRBJ2-1|TRBV4-3|TRBD2
TGCGCCAGCAGCCTTCTCGCGGGGGGGGCCGGGAATGAGCAGTTCTTC
CASSLLAGGAGNEQFF
>TRBJ1-1|TRBV9|-
TGTGCCAGCAGCGCCAAAGGGGGGGCAGCTGAAGCTTTCTTT
CASSAKGGAAEAFF
>TRBJ1-2|TRBV7-2|TRBD1
TGTGCCAGCAGCCCCGGGACAGAATATGGCTACACCTTC
CASSPGTEYGYTF
>TRBJ1-1|TRBV4-1|-
TGCGCCAGCAGCCATTTCTTGAACACTGAAGCTTTCTTT
CASSHFLNTEAFF
>TRBJ1-5|TRBV4-1|TRBD1
TGCGCCAGCAGCCAAGCCGGGACAGGGGGTCAGCCCCAGCATTTT
CASSQAGTGGQPQHF
>TRBJ1-3|TRBV18|TRBD1
TGTGCCAGCTCACCTGACAGGGCTGGAAACACCATATATTTT
CASSPDRAGNTIYF